Included here is one T cell receptor beta chain sequence, with context. This clonotype appeared a few times. There is no known antigen for this receptor. No clone much larger than this one lies a single base away; base qualities are absent. Once CD4+CD56+ NKT cells had been removed, anti-CD294 beads were used to select Th2 cells as CD4+CD25-CD294+ cells. To isolate the T cell subsets, Miltenyi superparamagnetic beads coated with subset-specific monoclonal antibodies were used. Peripheral blood was used as the source from which all T cell populations were isolated. Ficoll separation was used to obtain mononuclear cells from whole blood, after which anti-CD14 microbeads were used to deplete monocytes. Isolated cell populations were immediately resuspended in RNAprotect reagent. This specimen comes from a study of relationships among human T cell subsets (dated by TCRdb to 2010 to 2012). Describing the broader study: Eight distinct blood T cell populations were sequenced: pan T, CD8 cytotoxic, regulatory, Th1, Th2, naive plus transitional, activated and memory cells. Study-wide conclusions, independent of this receptor: The bead-based sorting could not exclude a CD4+CD8+ double-positive population. The seven subsets showed no statistically significant differences in V, D and J usage, CDR3 length, or N-nucleotide additions. Over 50% of CD8+ cytotoxic sequences belonged to clones with over 100 reads, whereas regulatory and Th2 subsets showed few such clones. Substantial CDR3 sharing among Th1, Th2 and regulatory T cells was interpreted as suggesting stochastic cell fate choices.

Library creation used multiplex PCR. The sequencing machine was a 454 GS FLX. Semiquantitative ARM-PCR was used to amplify the TCR alpha and beta CDR3 regions from mRNA. ARM-PCR used tagged nested gene-specific primers, after which communal superprimers carried out exponential amplification. Before the second amplification round was performed on first-round PCR products, the nested primers were removed by exonuclease. Amplicons were sequenced on the 454 platform, which allows rapid sequencing of millions of DNA fragments without cloning bias. A read counted as effective if the read could be mapped to both V and J germline segments. For the original study's pipeline: IRmap was used to assign reads to germline V, D and J segments, relying on pyromap, a Smith-Waterman modification adapted to 454 sequencing errors. D-beta assignments were filtered using cutoffs set at the 99th percentile of alignment scores from simulated random sequences. The amino acids between the conserved V-segment Y[YFLI]C motif and the J-segment [FW]GXGT motif were defined as CDR3. A compound Poisson process model, previously applied to large-scale EST data, was used to estimate repertoire diversity. A procedure for detecting cross-contamination was used to argue that the shared CDR3s did not come from sample contamination. TCRdb reworked the public reads: Q25 trimming with fastp, MiXCR clone assembly, productive beta chains retained. Under each unique CDR3 protein, matching rows form one entry showing the most common genes and DNA. None of the V and J calls come from the authors' own analysis; TCRdb made them. The sample table holds about 4,000 distinct CDR3 sequences, of which about 53% were seen once. The ten largest clones take up around 2.6% of the sample.

The CDR3 covers 13 residues, taking in both the cysteine and the phenylalanine. Only the CDR3 portion is preserved as DNA: 39 bases, with reading frame beginning at the first base. CDR1 and CDR2 were assigned from the germline V gene as SNHLY and FYNNEI. Between the V and J ends, shortened by 3 bases and 9 bases respectively, the junction contains 12 bases. Rearrangement joined TRBV2 to TRBJ2-1; the D segment cannot be called with confidence. This TCR was sampled from a man in his forties or fifties in good health. Sequencing used CD4+ Th2 cells sorted from blood. The cell subset or site label for this specimen denotes: CD4+CD25-CD294+ T helper 2 cells. For the CDR3, the sequence is CASSDGQVGEQFF. The sequenced DNA: TGTGCCAGCAGTGACGGCCAGGTCGGTGAGCAGTTCTTC.